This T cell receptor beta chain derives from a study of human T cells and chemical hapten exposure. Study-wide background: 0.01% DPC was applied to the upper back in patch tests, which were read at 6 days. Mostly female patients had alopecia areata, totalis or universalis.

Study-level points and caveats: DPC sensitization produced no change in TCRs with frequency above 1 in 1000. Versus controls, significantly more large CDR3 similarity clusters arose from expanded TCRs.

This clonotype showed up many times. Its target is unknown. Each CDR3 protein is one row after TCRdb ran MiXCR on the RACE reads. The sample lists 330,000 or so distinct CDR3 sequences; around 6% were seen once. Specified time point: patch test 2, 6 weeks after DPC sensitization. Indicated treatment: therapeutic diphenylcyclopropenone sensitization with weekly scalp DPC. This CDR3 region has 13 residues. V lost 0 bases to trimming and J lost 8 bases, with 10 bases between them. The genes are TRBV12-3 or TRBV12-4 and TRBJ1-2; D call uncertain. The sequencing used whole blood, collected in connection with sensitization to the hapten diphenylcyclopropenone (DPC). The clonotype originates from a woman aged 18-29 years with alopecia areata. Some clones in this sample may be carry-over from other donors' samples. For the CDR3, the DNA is TGTGCCAGCAGTTTAGCGCGTCCTTTCGGCTACACCTTC. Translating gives CASSLARPFGYTF.